The rows below give T cell receptor beta chains drawn from one sample of a study of blood T cell repertoires in COVID-19. Sequenced by immunoSEQ multiplex PCR; TCRdb stores in-frame clones only, minus some. The sample has some 170,000 clones; 90% are singletons. The specimen was peripheral blood. The receptors here all came from a man in his sixties with active or convalescent COVID-19. The CDR3 runs from the conserved cysteine through the conserved F or W. The D gene is left open where the match is weak. The size of a clone is reported for some rows only, either as once, few or many, or as a class for expanded clones.

v_gene: TRBV5-1
d_gene: .
abundance: .
j_gene: TRBJ1-1
CDR3nt: TGCGCCAGCAGGGACAGCTCGAACACTGAAGCTTTCTTT
CDR3aa: CASRDSSNTEAFF

v_gene: TRBV11-2
d_gene: .
abundance: .
j_gene: TRBJ2-1
CDR3nt: TGTGCCAGCAGCTTGGCCACGTTTCAGTTCTTC
CDR3aa: CASSLATFQFF

v_gene: TRBV2
d_gene: TRBD1
abundance: .
j_gene: TRBJ1-2
CDR3nt: TGTGCCAGCAGCAGGACAGGGAGTGATAACTATGGCTACACCTTC
CDR3aa: CASSRTGSDNYGYTF

v_gene: TRBV5-5
d_gene: .
abundance: .
j_gene: TRBJ2-7
CDR3nt: TGTGCCAGCAGTTCGGGCTACGAGCAGTACTTC
CDR3aa: CASSSGYEQYF

v_gene: TRBV7-9
d_gene: TRBD2
abundance: .
j_gene: TRBJ2-5
CDR3nt: TGTGCCAGCAGCTTAGGAATCGTAGCGGGGGTCGGAGAGACCCAGTACTTC
CDR3aa: CASSLGIVAGVGETQYF

v_gene: TRBV6-4
d_gene: TRBD1
abundance: .
j_gene: TRBJ1-2
CDR3nt: TGTGCCAGCAGTGACGGGACAGGGGTGAACTATGGCTACACCTTC
CDR3aa: CASSDGTGVNYGYTF

v_gene: TRBV19
d_gene: TRBD2
abundance: .
j_gene: TRBJ2-1
CDR3nt: TGTGCCAGTAGTATTAGCGGGAGGGTAGGTGAGCAGTTCTTC
CDR3aa: CASSISGRVGEQFF

v_gene: TRBV18
d_gene: TRBD1
abundance: .
j_gene: TRBJ2-3
CDR3nt: TGTGCCAGCTCACCTGGGACAGGGAAGGATACGCAGTATTTT
CDR3aa: CASSPGTGKDTQYF

v_gene: TRBV6-1
d_gene: .
abundance: few
j_gene: TRBJ2-2
CDR3nt: TGTGCCAGCAGTGAACCCGGGGATTTCACCGGGGAGCTGTTTTTT
CDR3aa: CASSEPGDFTGELFF

v_gene: TRBV6-2/TRBV6-3
d_gene: .
abundance: .
j_gene: TRBJ2-2
CDR3nt: TGTGCCAGCAGCGAACAGGGTACCGGGGAGCTGTTTTTT
CDR3aa: CASSEQGTGELFF

v_gene: TRBV13
d_gene: .
abundance: .
j_gene: TRBJ1-3
CDR3nt: TGTGCCAGCAGCTGGACCCGGGGTGGAGGGAGCTTCTCTGGAAACACCATATATTTT
CDR3aa: CASSWTRGGGSFSGNTIYF

v_gene: TRBV5-1
d_gene: TRBD1
abundance: .
j_gene: TRBJ2-1
CDR3nt: TGCGCCAGCAGCCAGGGGGCCGGTTCTATCAATGAGCAGTTCTTC
CDR3aa: CASSQGAGSINEQFF

v_gene: TRBV7-9
d_gene: .
abundance: .
j_gene: TRBJ2-5
CDR3nt: TGTGCCAGCAGGTCCGAGGGGGGGCCGCAGTTGTGGGAGACCCAGTACTTC
CDR3aa: CASRSEGGPQLWETQYF

v_gene: TRBV7-9
d_gene: TRBD1
abundance: .
j_gene: TRBJ1-2
CDR3nt: TGTGCCAGCAGCTTCTCTGCGATACAGGGGGCAGAGATGGGCTACACCTTC
CDR3aa: CASSFSAIQGAEMGYTF

v_gene: TRBV5-6
d_gene: TRBD1
abundance: .
j_gene: TRBJ1-3
CDR3nt: TGTGCCAGCAGCTGGAGCCTTGACAGGGGGCTTAAGTCTGGAAACACCATATATTTT
CDR3aa: CASSWSLDRGLKSGNTIYF

v_gene: TRBV14
d_gene: TRBD2
abundance: .
j_gene: TRBJ2-1
CDR3nt: TGTGCCAGCAGCCAAGTCGGTAGCGGGGGGGGCTACAATGAGCAGTTCTTC
CDR3aa: CASSQVGSGGGYNEQFF

v_gene: TRBV18
d_gene: .
abundance: .
j_gene: TRBJ2-7
CDR3nt: TGTGCCAGCTCACCGGCCTGGGGAGACGAGCAGTACTTC
CDR3aa: CASSPAWGDEQYF

v_gene: TRBV6-5
d_gene: .
abundance: .
j_gene: TRBJ1-6
CDR3nt: TGTGCCAGCAGTACCCGGGACACAAATAATTCACCCCTCCACTTT
CDR3aa: CASSTRDTNNSPLHF

v_gene: TRBV5-4
d_gene: TRBD1
abundance: few
j_gene: TRBJ2-7
CDR3nt: TGTGCCAGCAGACCCGGGACAGGGGGTCCAGGGGGTGGCGAGCAGTACTTC
CDR3aa: CASRPGTGGPGGGEQYF

v_gene: TRBV5-1
d_gene: .
abundance: .
j_gene: TRBJ1-1
CDR3nt: TGCGCCAGCAGCTTACGCCCTGGGGGCCAGAACACTGAAGCTTTCTTT
CDR3aa: CASSLRPGGQNTEAFF

v_gene: TRBV5-6
d_gene: TRBD1
abundance: .
j_gene: TRBJ1-4
CDR3nt: TGTGCCAGCAGCTTGTATCTAGTAAGGGGGCTTAATGAAAAACTGTTTTTT
CDR3aa: CASSLYLVRGLNEKLFF

v_gene: TRBV7-2
d_gene: TRBD2
abundance: .
j_gene: TRBJ2-6
CDR3nt: TGTGCCAGCAGCTTTAGCTCCCTGACTAGCGCTGGGGCCAACGTCCTGACTTTC
CDR3aa: CASSFSSLTSAGANVLTF

v_gene: TRBV5-1
d_gene: TRBD1
abundance: .
j_gene: TRBJ1-1
CDR3nt: TGCGCCAGCGCCATGGGACAGCAGAACACTGAAGCTTTCTTT
CDR3aa: CASAMGQQNTEAFF

v_gene: TRBV5-1
d_gene: .
abundance: .
j_gene: TRBJ1-1
CDR3nt: TGCGCCAGCAGCATTCAAGCGGGGGACACTGAAGCTTTCTTT
CDR3aa: CASSIQAGDTEAFF

v_gene: TRBV19
d_gene: .
abundance: .
j_gene: TRBJ1-2
CDR3nt: TGTGCCAGTAGTTCCATGTCCGGGACAAACTATGGCTACACCTTC
CDR3aa: CASSSMSGTNYGYTF

v_gene: TRBV18
d_gene: .
abundance: .
j_gene: TRBJ1-6
CDR3nt: TGTGCCAGCTCAGATACAGGGATTAATTCACCCCTCCACTTT
CDR3aa: CASSDTGINSPLHF

v_gene: TRBV10-2
d_gene: TRBD1
abundance: .
j_gene: TRBJ2-1
CDR3nt: TGCGCCAGCAGATCAGGGGGCTCCTACAATGAGCAGTTCTTC
CDR3aa: CASRSGGSYNEQFF

v_gene: TRBV7-9
d_gene: .
abundance: .
j_gene: TRBJ2-2
CDR3nt: TGTGCCAGCAGCTTACGCCCCCACCAGGGGGGGGAGCTGTTTTTT
CDR3aa: CASSLRPHQGGELFF

v_gene: TRBV18
d_gene: .
abundance: .
j_gene: TRBJ2-3
CDR3nt: TGTGCCAGCTCACCCCGTTATAGCGGAGTAAGCACAGATACGCAGTATTTT
CDR3aa: CASSPRYSGVSTDTQYF

v_gene: TRBV12-3/TRBV12-4
d_gene: .
abundance: .
j_gene: TRBJ2-7
CDR3nt: TGTGCCAGCAGTTTAAGGCCCGGGGAGCAGTACTTC
CDR3aa: CASSLRPGEQYF

v_gene: TRBV15
d_gene: .
abundance: .
j_gene: TRBJ1-2
CDR3nt: TGTGCCACCAGCAGAGATGACAGAAACTATGGCTACACCTTC
CDR3aa: CATSRDDRNYGYTF

v_gene: TRBV3-1/TRBV3-2
d_gene: .
abundance: .
j_gene: TRBJ2-5
CDR3nt: TGTGCCAGCAGCCACACATCAGGGAAATTTGGGGGGGAGACCCAGTACTTC
CDR3aa: CASSHTSGKFGGETQYF

v_gene: TRBV5-1
d_gene: .
abundance: .
j_gene: TRBJ1-1
CDR3nt: TGCGCCAGCAGCTTGGCCGGGATGAACACTGAAGCTTTCTTT
CDR3aa: CASSLAGMNTEAFF

v_gene: TRBV19
d_gene: TRBD1
abundance: .
j_gene: TRBJ1-1
CDR3nt: TGTGCCAGTAGTCCCTCCGGGACAGGGAACACTGAAGCTTTCTTT
CDR3aa: CASSPSGTGNTEAFF

v_gene: TRBV11-2
d_gene: .
abundance: .
j_gene: TRBJ2-3
CDR3nt: TGTGCCAGCAGCCAACAGGCACGCACAGATACGCAGTATTTT
CDR3aa: CASSQQARTDTQYF

v_gene: TRBV20-1
d_gene: TRBD2
abundance: .
j_gene: TRBJ2-1
CDR3nt: TGCAGTGCTAGTATTAGCGGGAGCCCCAATGAGCAGTTCTTC
CDR3aa: CSASISGSPNEQFF

v_gene: TRBV11-2
d_gene: TRBD2
abundance: .
j_gene: TRBJ2-7
CDR3nt: TGTGCCAGCAGCTTAGCTAGCGGGGTCTACGAGCAGTACTTC
CDR3aa: CASSLASGVYEQYF

v_gene: TRBV27
d_gene: .
abundance: .
j_gene: TRBJ1-2
CDR3nt: TGTGCCAGCAGTTTAAAGCAGGGAAACTATGGCTACACCTTC
CDR3aa: CASSLKQGNYGYTF

v_gene: TRBV12-3/TRBV12-4
d_gene: TRBD1
abundance: .
j_gene: TRBJ1-2
CDR3nt: TGTGCCAGCAGCGAGGACAGGGGTTATGGCTACACCTTC
CDR3aa: CASSEDRGYGYTF

v_gene: TRBV10-2
d_gene: .
abundance: .
j_gene: TRBJ1-1
CDR3nt: TGCGCCACCTCGCCGGCCGAGGGTTCACGGAACACTGAAGCTTTCTTT
CDR3aa: CATSPAEGSRNTEAFF

v_gene: TRBV10-3
d_gene: TRBD1
abundance: .
j_gene: TRBJ2-7
CDR3nt: TGTGCCATCAGTCCGGACAGGGGGGGATCCTACGAGCAGTACTTC
CDR3aa: CAISPDRGGSYEQYF

v_gene: TRBV7-9
d_gene: TRBD1
abundance: .
j_gene: TRBJ2-7
CDR3nt: TGTGCCAGCAGCTTGCCGGGACAGGGGACAACTTACGAGCAGTACTTC
CDR3aa: CASSLPGQGTTYEQYF

v_gene: TRBV7-8
d_gene: TRBD2
abundance: .
j_gene: TRBJ2-3
CDR3nt: TGTGCCAGCAGCGCCCGACTAGCGGGGGGAGCAGATACGCAGTATTTT
CDR3aa: CASSARLAGGADTQYF

v_gene: TRBV5-4
d_gene: .
abundance: .
j_gene: TRBJ2-4
CDR3nt: TGTGCCAGCAGCCCCGACAGTCAAAACATTCAGTACTTC
CDR3aa: CASSPDSQNIQYF

v_gene: TRBV7-6
d_gene: TRBD2
abundance: once
j_gene: TRBJ2-1
CDR3nt: TGTGCCAGCAGCATGGGGACTAGCGGGAGTTACAATGAGCAGTTCTTC
CDR3aa: CASSMGTSGSYNEQFF

v_gene: TRBV19
d_gene: .
abundance: .
j_gene: TRBJ1-1
CDR3nt: TGTGCCAGTAGTATGGGGCTCAGAACTGAAGCTTTCTTT
CDR3aa: CASSMGLRTEAFF

v_gene: TRBV3-1/TRBV3-2
d_gene: TRBD1
abundance: .
j_gene: TRBJ1-4
CDR3nt: TGTGCCAGCAGCCCCTCACAGGGGACTAATGAAAAACTGTTTTTT
CDR3aa: CASSPSQGTNEKLFF

v_gene: TRBV5-8
d_gene: TRBD1
abundance: .
j_gene: TRBJ2-5
CDR3nt: TGTGCCAGCAGCCTACCGGGACAGGGTGAGGAGACCCAGTACTTC
CDR3aa: CASSLPGQGEETQYF

v_gene: TRBV5-8
d_gene: TRBD1
abundance: .
j_gene: TRBJ2-7
CDR3nt: TGTGCCAGCAGCTTTCGGGACAGGTCCTACGAGCAGTACTTC
CDR3aa: CASSFRDRSYEQYF

v_gene: TRBV3-1/TRBV3-2
d_gene: .
abundance: .
j_gene: TRBJ2-7
CDR3nt: TGTGCCAGCAGCCAATGGGCTAGCGCCCACGAGCAGTACTTC
CDR3aa: CASSQWASAHEQYF

v_gene: TRBV18
d_gene: .
abundance: .
j_gene: TRBJ1-2
CDR3nt: TGTGCCAGCTCACCACGTGGCGGAACCCCGACCTATGGCTACACCTTC
CDR3aa: CASSPRGGTPTYGYTF

v_gene: TRBV19
d_gene: .
abundance: .
j_gene: TRBJ2-7
CDR3nt: TGTGCCAGTAGTATAGATTATTCCTACGAGCAGTACTTC
CDR3aa: CASSIDYSYEQYF

v_gene: TRBV23-1
d_gene: .
abundance: .
j_gene: TRBJ1-1
CDR3nt: TGCGCCAGCCGTGGGAGTATGAACACTGAAGCTTTCTTT
CDR3aa: CASRGSMNTEAFF

v_gene: TRBV19
d_gene: TRBD1
abundance: .
j_gene: TRBJ1-5
CDR3nt: TGTGCCAGTAGTACCAGGGGGATTACTCAGCCCCAGCATTTT
CDR3aa: CASSTRGITQPQHF